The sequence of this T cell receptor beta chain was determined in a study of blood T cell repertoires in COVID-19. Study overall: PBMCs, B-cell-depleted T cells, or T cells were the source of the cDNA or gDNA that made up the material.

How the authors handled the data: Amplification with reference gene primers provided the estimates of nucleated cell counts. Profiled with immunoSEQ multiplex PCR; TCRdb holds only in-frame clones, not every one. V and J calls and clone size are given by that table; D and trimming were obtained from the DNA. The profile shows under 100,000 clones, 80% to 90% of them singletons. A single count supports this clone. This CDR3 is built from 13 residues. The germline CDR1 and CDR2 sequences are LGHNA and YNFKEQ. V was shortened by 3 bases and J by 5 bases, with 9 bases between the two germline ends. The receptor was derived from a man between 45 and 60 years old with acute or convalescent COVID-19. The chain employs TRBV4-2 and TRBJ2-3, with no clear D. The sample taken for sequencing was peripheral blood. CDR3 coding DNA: TGTGCCAGCAGCCACCGCCCCGGAGATACGCAGTATTTT. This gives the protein CASSHRPGDTQYF.